This record covers a single T cell receptor beta chain. What this receptor recognizes is not known. No base quality values were provided; no much bigger clone lies one nucleotide off. Library generation was performed with the immunoSEQ multiplex PCR assay. A mixture of 60 forward primers for TCR Vbeta segments and 13 reverse primers for TCR Jbeta segments was used in the multiplex PCR. The CDR3 region of rearranged TCR beta genes was amplified from genomic DNA with a multiplex PCR assay. On the Illumina HiSeq System, the amplified TCR beta libraries were sequenced as 87-base-pair reads. From the authors' description of their analysis: A later analysis counted about 80 million unique TCR beta chains across the 500 to 850 repertoires, and some 11 million of these chains were shared by at least two donors. A nearest-neighbor algorithm error-corrected the raw reads and collapsed the reads into unique sequences, merging closely related sequences to remove PCR and sequencing errors. V, D and J gene segments were assigned by aligning CDR3 sequences to IMGT reference sequences. Each retained sequence needed at least a six-nucleotide match to both a V gene segment and a J gene segment. Rearrangements were classified as productive when the CDR3 lacked stop codons and remained in frame with V and J, and all other rearrangements were classified as non-productive. CDR3 was defined according to IMGT convention as the region running from the second conserved V-encoded cysteine to the conserved J-encoded phenylalanine. The earlier analysis of 587 of the donors excluded sequences that lacked an unambiguous match to a single V gene segment. An earlier analysis of just under 600 of the donors called V segments functional above 56.7% productive rearrangements and segregating when the between-donor standard deviation exceeded 5%. To diagnose cytomegalovirus status from the catalog of TCR beta chain sequences, a statistical classification framework was built. V and J gene assignment, in a later analysis, came from comparing TCR nucleotide sequences with IMGT/GENE-DB human TR gene sequences. Using the TCRdist pipeline, a later analysis assigned CDR3 sequences along with most-parsimonious VDJ recombination scenarios. A later analysis defined each TCR beta chain by its CDR3 amino acid sequence plus V-gene family, and excluded reads lacking a unique V-gene family. In a later analysis, approximately 590 highly shared, low-generation-probability nucleotide sequences were removed to address suspected cross-contamination and a sequencing artifact. In a later analysis, a clonal expansion index was calculated for each public chain from normalized within-repertoire ranks of inferred template counts. In a later analysis, generation probabilities were computed with a VDJ recombination model fitted to out-of-frame rearrangements, and the resulting probabilities were checked against IGoR. Hypergeometric tests were used in a later analysis to score TCR-TCR, TCR-HLA and TCR-CMV co-occurrence, with a repertoire-size bias correction applied to the TCR pairs. To estimate false discovery rates, a later analysis permuted the HLA or CMV assignments 20 times. In a later analysis, co-occurring TCRs were grouped using DBSCAN, with TCRdist sequence similarity added in when clustering inside HLA-allele-positive subsets. Repertoires with fewer than 30,000 or more than 120,000 public chains, plus five repertoires with anomalous nucleotide sharing, were excluded from co-occurrence clustering. In TCRdb, the immuneACCESS table is reduced to in-frame sequences with V and J assigned. These tables do not hold every clone; where another copy was compared, an unresolved V gene accounts for under half, and the others remain unexplained. The V and J calls and clone size are taken from that table; D and trimming were inferred from the DNA. This sample holds some 95,000 clones; about three quarters were observed only once. Approximately 7% of the sample is in the top ten clones.

This specimen comes from a study of cytomegalovirus exposure and HLA in healthy donors (dated by TCRdb to 2015 to 2018). Describing the broader study: An earlier analysis of some 600 of the donors reported over 250 Gb of sequence data and 95 million to 140 million unique TCR beta sequences obtained from about 200 million T cells. In addition to the first cohort of 650 to 750 subjects, a separate validation cohort of 130 or so different subjects was used. An earlier analysis of fewer than 700 of the donors applied high-throughput TCR beta sequencing to assess whether each TCR beta V gene segment acted as functional or pseudogenic. A later analysis re-examined previously published TCR beta repertoires from more than 650 donors and added high-resolution HLA genotyping to investigate patterns of TCR occurrence. Typing coverage differed by locus: A, B, C, DRB1 and DQB1 were typed in roughly 629-640 donors, DQA1 in about 500, DPA1 in roughly 590, and DPB1 in approximately 450. Rather than drawing on any new phenotypic data, the later analysis identified candidate immune exposures from TCR beta sequences and the way those sequences occurred across donors. Every repertoire in the discovery cohort had been generated on one and the same sequencing platform. Using immunosequencing, the study profiled T cell repertoires from about 620 subjects and related those repertoires to cytomegalovirus serostatus. The study was designed to test whether signatures of past pathogen exposure could be identified by cataloging public T cell receptors. Approximately 300 gigabases of sequencing data and approximately 92 million unique TCR sequences made up an early release that covered approximately 700 HLA-typed donors. Among almost 400 genotyped donors of the cohort, an average of 235,054 unique TCR beta nucleotide sequences were sequenced per donor, roughly 18% of them non-productive. Class I and class II HLA loci were covered by the typing at four-digit resolution. Among the roughly 410 genotyped donors, under 90% belonged to the genetic ancestry cluster associated with self-reported Caucasian donors. Genome-wide SNP genotypes for about three fifths of the roughly 670 donors were used in a later genetic analysis, which treated that subset as a discovery cohort. A few DR-DQ haplotypes were handled as single units for association and clustering because linkage in the cohort was strong. Donor age, sex, ethnicity and CMV serostatus were compiled alongside the repertoire data. To predict cytomegalovirus infection status, the study brought together high-throughput TCR immunosequencing, statistical association of individual TCRs with disease status, and machine learning. Points the paper makes about the study in general: At a false discovery rate of 0.05, a later analysis linked 16,951 TCR beta sequences to specific HLA alleles. A few of the identified cytomegalovirus-associated TCR beta chains were confirmed in vitro to be specific for cytomegalovirus antigens. The authors suggested that the approach could potentially be extended to other disease states and immunological phenotypes. In this cohort, only TCR beta chains were sequenced, and detectable features were limited by the absence of alpha or paired-chain data. For the cohort, immune exposure information was limited to CMV serostatus. Linkage disequilibrium might explain the correlated functional status among segregating V segments, but an unknown experimental factor could not be excluded. A cluster of highly shared sequence variants was judged likely to be a technical artifact of the sequencing pipeline. Most TCR sequences were observed very rarely across donors, whereas some public TCRs were present in many individuals. Cytomegalovirus status was reported to be diagnosed by the classifier with high specificity and sensitivity in both the original and validation cohorts. The presence/absence analyses assumed that sequencing depth was roughly uniform across donors, and that assumption may not be true. In a later genetic analysis, a missense DCLRE1C variant was associated with V-gene and J-gene trimming of TCR beta chains, and the association was replicated in an independent cohort. According to a later analysis, most CMV-associated TCR beta chains appeared to be HLA-restricted, and the HLA associations seemed to be driven largely by CMV exposure. In an earlier analysis of around 500 of the donors, most TCR beta V segments appeared in productive rearrangements about 87% or about 30% of the time, broadly matching IMGT annotations. A later analysis found that HLA-associated TCR beta chains were more clonally expanded and had lower generation probabilities than equally common non-associated chains. Strong co-occurrence of HLA alleles, especially DR and DQ, made assigning TCR associations to individual alleles difficult. Compared with the roughly 700-donor mean, donors in an Asian-associated ancestry cluster had fewer N-insertions in productive TCRs, according to a later genetic analysis. In a later analysis, several top co-occurrence clusters were reported to appear linked to parvovirus B19, influenza, CMV and Epstein-Barr virus. Because counts were too low, about 18 rarely observed V segments, including chromosome 9 orphons, were excluded from the earlier analysis of roughly 580 of the donors. The study gave a list of more than 150 TCR beta chains associated with cytomegalovirus. Because HLA typing was unavailable for some donors at each locus, only the typed subset was used in association tests. A further reported finding was that TCR beta sequences accurately predicted the HLA-A and HLA-B alleles for most subjects in the first cohort. A later analysis found that TCR association rates varied across HLA loci, with DRB1 alleles showing the most associated TCRs and HLA-C alleles the fewest. Some IMGT-functional V segments, including TRBV6-2 and TRBV6-3, could not be distinguished by the 87-base-pair reads and were therefore excluded.

V trim: 2 bases; J trim: 2 bases; unmatched bases: 11. The CDR3, cysteine through phenylalanine, is 17 amino acids long. The sequence is cut down to CDR3 DNA, 51 bases in frame from base 1. The germline V gene encodes CDR1 SEHNR and CDR2 FQNEAQ (reference sequence). The cohort consisted of more than 650 healthy bone marrow donors. At the time of sampling, all cohort members were nominally healthy, though unrecorded immune exposures were likely present. The donor was CMV seropositive and belonged to the group of 250 to 300 seropositive cohort members. Every donor gave a peripheral blood sample, and the peripheral blood mononuclear cells from that sample were used for TCR beta sequencing. The Qiagen DNeasy Blood Extraction Kit was used to extract genomic DNA from the blood cell samples.

The V and J genes are TRBV7-9 and TRBJ1-2, with TRBD1 identical over 7 junction bases. Material for sequencing was PBMCs. This TCR came from a man in his forties or fifties in good health and CMV-seropositive. The CDR3 here reads CASSLRASGTDNYGYTF. Read as DNA, the sequence is TGTGCCAGCAGCTTAAGGGCATCAGGGACAGACAACTATGGCTACACCTTC.